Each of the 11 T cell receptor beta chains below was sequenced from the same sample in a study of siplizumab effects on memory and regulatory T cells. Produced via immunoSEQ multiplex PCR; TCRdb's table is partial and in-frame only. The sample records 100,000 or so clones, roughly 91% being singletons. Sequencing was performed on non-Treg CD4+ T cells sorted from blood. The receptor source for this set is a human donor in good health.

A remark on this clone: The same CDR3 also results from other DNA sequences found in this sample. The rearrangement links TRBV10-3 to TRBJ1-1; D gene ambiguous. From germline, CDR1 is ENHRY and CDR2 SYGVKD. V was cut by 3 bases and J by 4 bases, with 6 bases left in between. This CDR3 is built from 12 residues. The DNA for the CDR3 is TGTGCCATCAGTGAAGGGAGCACTGAAGCTTTCTTT. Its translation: CAISEGSTEAFF.

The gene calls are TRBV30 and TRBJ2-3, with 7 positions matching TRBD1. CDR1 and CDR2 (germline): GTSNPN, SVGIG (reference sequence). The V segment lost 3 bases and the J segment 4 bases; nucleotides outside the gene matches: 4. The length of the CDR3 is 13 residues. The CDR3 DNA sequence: TGTGCCTGGAGAGACAGGGTCCCAGATACGCAGTATTTT. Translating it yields CAWRDRVPDTQYF.

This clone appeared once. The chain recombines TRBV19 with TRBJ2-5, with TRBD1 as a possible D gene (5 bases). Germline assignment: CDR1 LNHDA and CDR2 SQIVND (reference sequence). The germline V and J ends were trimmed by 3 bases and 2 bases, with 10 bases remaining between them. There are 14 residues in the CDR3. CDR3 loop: CASSIGRDQETQYF. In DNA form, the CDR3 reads TGTGCCAGTAGTATCGGCAGGGATCAAGAGACCCAGTACTTC. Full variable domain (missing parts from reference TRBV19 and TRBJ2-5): DGGITQSPKYLFRKEGQNVTLSCEQNLNHDAMYWYRQDPGQGLRLIYYSQIVNDFQKGDIAEGYSVSREKKESFPLTVTSAQKNPTAFYLCASSIGRDQETQYFGPGTRLLVL.

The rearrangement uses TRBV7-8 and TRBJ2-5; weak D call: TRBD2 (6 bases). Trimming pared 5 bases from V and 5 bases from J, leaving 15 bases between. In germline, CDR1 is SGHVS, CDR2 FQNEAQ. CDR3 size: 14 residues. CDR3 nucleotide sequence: TGTGCCAGCAGCCTTGCGGGGCGGGACGAGACCCAGTACTTC. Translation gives CASSLAGRDETQYF.

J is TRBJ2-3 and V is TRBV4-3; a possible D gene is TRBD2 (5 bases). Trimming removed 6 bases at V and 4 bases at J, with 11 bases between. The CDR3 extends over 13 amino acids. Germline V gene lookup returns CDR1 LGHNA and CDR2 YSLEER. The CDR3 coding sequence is TGCGCCAGCAGGCACTCCGGGGCAGATACGCAGTATTTT. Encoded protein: CASRHSGADTQYF.

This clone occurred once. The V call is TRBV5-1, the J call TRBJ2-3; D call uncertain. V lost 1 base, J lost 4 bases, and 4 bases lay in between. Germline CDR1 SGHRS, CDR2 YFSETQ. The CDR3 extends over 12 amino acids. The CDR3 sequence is CASSLTADTQYF. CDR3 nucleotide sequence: TGCGCCAGCAGCTTGACAGCAGATACGCAGTATTTT. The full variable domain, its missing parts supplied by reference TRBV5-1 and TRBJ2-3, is KAGVTQTPRYLIKTRGQQVTLSCSPISGHRSVSWYQQTPGQGLQFLFEYFSETQRNKGNFPGRFSGRQFSNSRSEMNVSTLELGDSALYLCASSLTADTQYFGPGTRLTVL.

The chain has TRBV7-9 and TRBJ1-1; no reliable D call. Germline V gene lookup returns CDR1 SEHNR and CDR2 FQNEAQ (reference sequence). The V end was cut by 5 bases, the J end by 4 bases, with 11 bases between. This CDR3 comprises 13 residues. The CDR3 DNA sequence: TGTGCCAGCAGCCAATCCGGGTCCACTGAAGCTTTCTTT. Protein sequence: CASSQSGSTEAFF.

The DNA of the CDR3 is TGCAGTGCTAGAGCGGACATCCAAGCTTTCTTT. Translation gives CSARADIQAFF. The chain carries TRBV20-1 and TRBJ1-1; D might be TRBD1 (5 bases). Germline-derived CDR1 and CDR2 are DFQATT and SNEGSKA (reference sequence). The CDR3 is made up of 11 amino acids. Trimming took 1 base from V and 9 from J, leaving 9 bases between them.

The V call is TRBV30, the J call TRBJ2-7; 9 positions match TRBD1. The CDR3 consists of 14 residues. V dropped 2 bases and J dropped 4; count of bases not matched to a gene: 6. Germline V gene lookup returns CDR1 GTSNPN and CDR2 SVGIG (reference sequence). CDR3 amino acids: CAWSRDRGRYEQYF. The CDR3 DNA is TGTGCCTGGAGTCGAGACAGGGGGAGATACGAGCAGTACTTC.

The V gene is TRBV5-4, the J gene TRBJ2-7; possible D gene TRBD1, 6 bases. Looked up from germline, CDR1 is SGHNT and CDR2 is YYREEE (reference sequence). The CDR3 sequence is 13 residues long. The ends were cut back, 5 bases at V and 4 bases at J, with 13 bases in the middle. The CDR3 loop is CASSLDRRYEQYF. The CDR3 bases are TGTGCCAGCAGTCTCGACAGGAGATACGAGCAGTACTTC. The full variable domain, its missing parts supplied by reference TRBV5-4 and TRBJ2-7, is ETGVTQSPTHLIKTRGQQVTLRCSSQSGHNTVSWYQQALGQGPQFIFQYYREEENGRGNFPPRFSGLQFPNYSSELNVNALELDDSALYLCASSLDRRYEQYFGPGTRLTVT.

The CDR3 loop reads CASSVASSADTQYF. The DNA for the CDR3 is TGTGCCAGCAGCGTAGCTTCTAGTGCAGATACGCAGTATTTT. The gene calls are TRBV9 and TRBJ2-3; no firm D call. The V gene lost 0 bases and the J gene lost 4 bases, with 9 bases spanning the gap. The CDR3 totals 14 residues. In germline, CDR1 is SGDLS, CDR2 YYNGEE.